These T cell receptor beta chains were read from a single sample in a study of cytomegalovirus exposure and HLA in healthy donors. Assay: immunoSEQ multiplex PCR; the TCRdb copy retains only in-frame clones and omits some. The sample lists about 170,000 clones, about four fifths occurring once. Sequenced input: PBMCs. The source of these receptors is a woman aged 45-65 years in good health and CMV-seronegative. Both conserved end residues are part of each CDR3. A D gene is named only where the DNA matches it firmly. Where a row states a size, it is once, few, many or the class of an expanded clone; other rows omit it.

d_call: -
v_call: TRBV4-3
j_call: TRBJ2-2
clone_size: -
cdr3_aa: CASSQDRAGELFF
cdr3_nt: TGCGCCAGCAGCCAAGACCGGGCCGGGGAGCTGTTTTTT

d_call: -
v_call: TRBV27
j_call: TRBJ1-4
clone_size: -
cdr3_aa: CASKGVGGVTNEKLFF
cdr3_nt: TGTGCCAGCAAGGGGGTGGGAGGGGTAACTAATGAAAAACTGTTTTTT

d_call: -
v_call: TRBV6-6
j_call: TRBJ2-3
clone_size: -
cdr3_aa: CASRFASVTDTQYF
cdr3_nt: TGTGCCAGCAGGTTCGCGAGCGTCACAGATACGCAGTATTTT

d_call: TRBD1
v_call: TRBV6-6
j_call: TRBJ1-2
clone_size: -
cdr3_aa: CASSSSGQGGYTF
cdr3_nt: TGTGCCAGCAGTTCCTCGGGACAGGGGGGCTACACCTTC

d_call: TRBD2
v_call: TRBV7-2
j_call: TRBJ2-5
clone_size: -
cdr3_aa: CASTQLAVRETQYF
cdr3_nt: TGTGCCAGCACCCAACTAGCGGTGCGAGAGACCCAGTACTTC

d_call: TRBD1
v_call: TRBV28
j_call: TRBJ2-5
clone_size: -
cdr3_aa: CASKGGAGETQYF
cdr3_nt: TGTGCCAGCAAAGGGGGCGCAGGAGAGACCCAGTACTTC

d_call: -
v_call: TRBV5-6
j_call: TRBJ2-5
clone_size: -
cdr3_aa: CASSWAGAGDETQYF
cdr3_nt: TGTGCCAGCAGCTGGGCAGGGGCCGGAGATGAGACCCAGTACTTC

d_call: -
v_call: TRBV28
j_call: TRBJ1-1
clone_size: -
cdr3_aa: CASSYGTSWGTEAFF
cdr3_nt: TGTGCCAGCAGTTACGGGACATCCTGGGGCACTGAAGCTTTCTTT

d_call: TRBD1
v_call: TRBV5-5
j_call: TRBJ1-5
clone_size: -
cdr3_aa: CASSLDATGGIYPQHF
cdr3_nt: TGTGCCAGCAGCTTGGACGCGACAGGGGGAATTTATCCCCAGCATTTT

d_call: TRBD1
v_call: TRBV28
j_call: TRBJ1-5
clone_size: -
cdr3_aa: CASSRQGGKPQHF
cdr3_nt: TGTGCCAGCAGTCGACAGGGAGGAAAGCCCCAGCATTTT

d_call: -
v_call: TRBV4-1
j_call: TRBJ1-3
clone_size: once
cdr3_aa: CASSQESGAGNTIYF
cdr3_nt: TGCGCCAGCAGCCAAGAGTCAGGGGCGGGAAACACCATATATTTT

d_call: -
v_call: TRBV28
j_call: TRBJ2-7
clone_size: -
cdr3_aa: CASSLISRDIVEQYF
cdr3_nt: TGTGCCAGCAGTTTAATAAGCAGGGATATTGTCGAGCAGTACTTC

d_call: -
v_call: TRBV4-1
j_call: TRBJ2-3
clone_size: -
cdr3_aa: CASSQEGAVKEQYF
cdr3_nt: TGCGCCAGCAGCCAAGAGGGGGCGGTGAAGGAGCAGTATTTT

d_call: -
v_call: TRBV25-1
j_call: TRBJ2-1
clone_size: -
cdr3_aa: CASSESRKGVTYNEQFF
cdr3_nt: TGTGCCAGCAGTGAAAGCCGAAAAGGGGTCACCTACAATGAGCAGTTCTTC

d_call: -
v_call: TRBV6-6
j_call: TRBJ1-4
clone_size: -
cdr3_aa: CASRRDRNVGEKLFF
cdr3_nt: TGTGCCAGCAGACGAGACAGAAACGTAGGCGAAAAACTGTTTTTT

d_call: -
v_call: TRBV7-8
j_call: TRBJ1-6
clone_size: -
cdr3_aa: CASSRGWDSPLHF
cdr3_nt: TGTGCCAGCAGCAGGGGTTGGGATTCACCCCTCCACTTT

d_call: TRBD1
v_call: TRBV2
j_call: TRBJ2-7
clone_size: once
cdr3_aa: CANSRDRGPDEQYF
cdr3_nt: TGTGCCAATTCCCGGGACAGGGGTCCCGACGAGCAGTACTTC

d_call: TRBD1
v_call: TRBV29-1
j_call: TRBJ1-2
clone_size: few
cdr3_aa: CSVSPTGGGLGYGYTF
cdr3_nt: TGCAGCGTTTCGCCCACAGGGGGCGGGTTGGGCTATGGCTACACCTTC